These 13 T cell receptor beta chains were all obtained from the same sample, sequenced in a study of cytotoxic CD8 clonotypes in ibrutinib-treated CLL. Clones were read by immunoSEQ multiplex PCR, and TCRdb kept only the in-frame ones, dropping some. The sample consists of under 150,000 clones, around 93% of them appearing once. The input for sequencing was PBMCs, taken after 12 months of ibrutinib treatment. The receptors here all came from a human donor with chronic lymphocytic leukemia.

This chain uses TRBV7-2 with TRBJ2-5, with 8 bases that match TRBD2. Germline trimming cut 1 base from V and 7 bases from J; bases unmatched to any gene: 17. Looked up from germline, CDR1 is SGHTA and CDR2 is FQGNSA. The CDR3 is 18 amino acids. CDR3 sequence: CASSLVAGLSGGLGTQYF. DNA of the CDR3: TGTGCCAGCAGCTTAGTGGCGGGGCTGAGCGGGGGCCTCGGGACCCAGTACTTC.

The V gene is TRBV19, the J gene TRBJ1-2; tentative D call: TRBD1 (6 bases). Germline CDR1 reads LNHDA; CDR2 reads SQIVND (reference sequence). CDR3 length equals 15 residues. V was pared by 2 bases and J by 8 bases, with 18 bases between. The CDR3 reads CASSIISAGEEGYTF. The CDR3 nucleotides read TGTGCCAGTAGTATAATCTCCGCAGGGGAGGAGGGCTACACCTTC.

This clone was counted only a few times. The chain has TRBV2 and TRBJ1-5; 8 nucleotides agree with TRBD1. Germline V CDR1 and CDR2: SNHLY, FYNNEI. Losses at the gene ends were 8 bases for V and 4 bases for J; bases not matched to a gene: 7. The CDR3 totals 14 residues. As DNA, the CDR3 is TGTGCCAGCGGCACAGGGGGTTCTAATCAGCCCCAGCATTTT. It codes for CASGTGGSNQPQHF.

This clone was seen a few times. V gene TRBV29-1 combines with J gene TRBJ1-2; D perhaps matches TRBD1 (6 bases). Trimming shortened V by 2 bases and J by 7 bases, and 11 bases separated the two germline ends. The CDR3 loop spans 12 amino acids. Per the germline V gene, CDR1 is SQVTM and CDR2 is ANQGSEA. The CDR3 sequence: CSVETGAGGYTF. In nucleotides, the CDR3 is TGCAGCGTTGAAACGGGGGCCGGTGGCTACACCTTC.

The chain uses TRBV4-1 and TRBJ1-1; 7 nucleotides match TRBD1. Trimming at V came to 1 base and at J to 3 bases, leaving 2 bases not matched to a gene. This CDR3 is built from 14 residues. CDR1 is MGHRA, CDR2 YSYEKL, per germline. The CDR3 DNA is TGCGCCAGCAGCCAAGGGGACAGCGACACTGAAGCTTTCTTT. This codes for CASSQGDSDTEAFF.

The V and J genes are TRBV28 and TRBJ2-7, with D perhaps matching TRBD2 (6 bases). Trimming cost V 6 bases and J 2 bases, with 14 bases left between them. Germline V lookup: CDR1 MDHEN, CDR2 SYDVKM. CDR3 size: 14 residues. CDR3: CASRAGTGTYEQYF. The DNA for the CDR3 is TGTGCCAGCAGGGCCGGGACTGGGACCTACGAGCAGTACTTC.

The chain has TRBV12-5 and TRBJ2-2; D is ambiguous. Germline-derived CDR1 and CDR2 are LGHNT and FRNRAP. The CDR3 has 17 residues. V was trimmed by 3 bases and J by 4 bases, leaving 18 bases between them. The DNA for the CDR3 is TGTGCTAGTGGTTTCATTTTGGCCCAAAAGGGCACCGGGGAGCTGTTTTTT. It yields the protein CASGFILAQKGTGELFF. Full variable domain (missing parts from reference TRBV12-5 and TRBJ2-2): DARVTQTPRHKVTEMGQEVTMRCQPILGHNTVFWYRQTMMQGLELLAYFRNRAPLDDSGMPKDRFSAEMPDATLATLKIQPSEPRDSAVYFCASGFILAQKGTGELFFGEGSRLTVL.

The sample holds one count of this clone. This chain links TRBV7-2 with TRBJ2-7; 12 nucleotides agree with TRBD2. J gave up 9 bases and V 7 bases, and 16 bases lay outside the gene matches. The CDR3 runs to 16 residues. CDR1 SGHTA and CDR2 FQGNSA come from the germline V gene. The CDR3 is CASNPDSSGGAWGQYF. CDR3 bases: TGTGCCAGCAACCCCGACTCTAGCGGGGGGGCCTGGGGGCAGTACTTC.

V gene TRBV4-3 combines with J gene TRBJ2-6; 7 bases are a match to TRBD2. V shed 0 bases, J shed 1 base, and the junction held 12 bases outside the gene matches. The CDR3 has 20 amino acids. Germline V gene data show CDR1 as LGHNA and CDR2 as YSLEER. As DNA, the CDR3 is TGCGCCAGCAGCCAAGATCCGCTTATGGCGGGAGTGTCTGGGGCCAACGTCCTGACTTTC. Encoded protein: CASSQDPLMAGVSGANVLTF.

The CDR3 DNA reads TGTGCCAGCAGTCCCCGCTCAGCCACCTACGAGCAGTACTTC. Residues: CASSPRSATYEQYF. The chain uses TRBV27 and TRBJ2-7; D is uncertain. The CDR3 has 14 amino acids. CDR1 is MNHEY and CDR2 is SMNVEV in the germline V gene (reference sequence). Trimming pared 5 bases from V and 2 bases from J, leaving 13 bases between.

V is TRBV9 and J is TRBJ1-1; D gene ambiguous. The germline V gene has CDR1 SGDLS and CDR2 YYNGEE. The CDR3 sequence is 14 residues long. The ends were cut back, 4 bases at V and 1 base at J, with 11 bases in the middle. CDR3 protein: CASSLTEGNTEAFF. Here the CDR3 DNA reads TGTGCCAGCAGCCTCACTGAGGGGAACACTGAAGCTTTCTTT. Full variable domain (outside the CDR3, taken from reference TRBV9 and TRBJ1-1): DSGVTQTPKHLITATGQRVTLRCSPRSGDLSVYWYQQSLDQGLQFLIQYYNGEERAKGNILERFSAQQFPDLHSELNLSSLELGDSALYFCASSLTEGNTEAFFGQGTRLTVV.

J is TRBJ2-7 and V is TRBV10-3; D is unclear. Germline V gene data show CDR1 as ENHRY and CDR2 as SYGVKD. V dropped 0 bases and J dropped 0 bases, with 6 bases sitting between them. CDR3 length: 14 residues. CDR3 bases: TGTGCCATCAGTGAGTCGTACGCCTCCTACGAGCAGTACTTC. This sequence encodes CAISESYASYEQYF.

This clone was observed a single time. The CDR3: CATTRGGSGTGELFF. The CDR3, as DNA: TGTGCCACTACCCGCGGAGGGTCGGGGACCGGGGAGCTGTTTTTT. J is TRBJ2-2 and V is TRBV6-5; D is possibly TRBD2 (6 bases). The CDR3 sequence is 15 residues long. V was clipped by 10 bases and J by 5 bases, with 20 bases between them. The germline V gene encodes CDR1 MNHEY and CDR2 SVGAGI.